The sequence of this TCR beta chain was determined in a study of shared clonotypes between healthy human individuals. Across the study: Every donor yielded three CD4 naive, three CD4 memory, two CD8 naive and one CD8 memory plate.

Naive CD8 cells were CD45RO-negative, positively selected for CCR7, excluding terminally differentiated effector memory CD45RA+ cells. This CDR3 region has 12 residues. Trimming removed 5 bases at V and 6 bases at J, with 9 bases between. Germline V gene lookup returns CDR1 ENHRY and CDR2 SYGVKD. TCRdb's table, derived via immunoSEQ multiplex PCR, lists solely in-frame clones and lacks some. The table lists under 1 million clones, over 90% of them singletons. This TCR derives from a man in his thirties or forties in good health. This chain links TRBV10-3 with TRBJ2-3; D is undetermined. The sample consisted of naive CD8+ T cells sorted from blood. The DNA of the CDR3 is TGTGCCATCAGTCCGCTGGGGGATACGCAGTATTTT. Its translation: CAISPLGDTQYF.